This is a list of T cell receptor beta chains from one sample in a study of T cell responses to AZD1222 COVID-19 vaccine. Clones were sequenced by immunoSEQ multiplex PCR, and TCRdb holds only the in-frame ones, with some missing. Of about 120,000 clones listed, roughly nine tenths are singletons. This material consisted of peripheral blood, taken on day 0 of AZD1222 vaccination. Receptor source: an adult in good health. Each CDR3 is given with its conserved first and last residue. Fields, in order: V gene, D gene, J gene, clone size, CDR3 DNA, CDR3 protein. A D gene is named only where the DNA matches it firmly. Some rows have no size entry. The others give once, few or many, or a class for an expanded clone.

v_gene: TRBV28
d_gene: NA
j_gene: TRBJ2-7
abundance: once
CDR3nt: TGTGCCAGCAGTGCCGCCAGGGGCTACGAGCAGTACTTC
CDR3aa: CASSAARGYEQYF

v_gene: TRBV5-6
d_gene: NA
j_gene: TRBJ2-1
abundance: NA
CDR3nt: TGTGCCAGCGGCGAAGGGCAGTTCTTC
CDR3aa: CASGEGQFF

v_gene: TRBV5-1
d_gene: TRBD1
j_gene: TRBJ1-4
abundance: NA
CDR3nt: TGCGCCAGCAGCCCTACAGGGGGCATTGAGGAAAAACTGTTTTTT
CDR3aa: CASSPTGGIEEKLFF

v_gene: TRBV27
d_gene: NA
j_gene: TRBJ2-7
abundance: NA
CDR3nt: TGTGCCAGCAGTCCCCAGACAGGACCCTACGAGCAGTACTTC
CDR3aa: CASSPQTGPYEQYF

v_gene: TRBV19
d_gene: TRBD1
j_gene: TRBJ2-3
abundance: NA
CDR3nt: TGTGCCAGTAGTATAGTGCTTGGGGGACAGGTCACAGATACGCAGTATTTT
CDR3aa: CASSIVLGGQVTDTQYF

v_gene: TRBV5-4
d_gene: TRBD2
j_gene: TRBJ2-4
abundance: NA
CDR3nt: TGTGCCAGCAGCTTGGGGGAAGGACTAGCGGGAGGGAGGGCCAAAAACATTCAGTACTTC
CDR3aa: CASSLGEGLAGGRAKNIQYF

v_gene: TRBV5-1
d_gene: NA
j_gene: TRBJ1-6
abundance: NA
CDR3nt: TGCGCCAGCAGCTTGGTGTTTTCACCCCTCCACTTT
CDR3aa: CASSLVFSPLHF

v_gene: TRBV5-1
d_gene: NA
j_gene: TRBJ1-3
abundance: NA
CDR3nt: TGCGCCAGCAGCCCGGGAGTTGGAGTCCTTACGAAAAACACCATATATTTT
CDR3aa: CASSPGVGVLTKNTIYF

v_gene: TRBV27
d_gene: TRBD2
j_gene: TRBJ2-4
abundance: NA
CDR3nt: TGTGCCAGCAGTTCGCTAGCGGGAGGCCCCCCCTCCTTTCAGTACTTC
CDR3aa: CASSSLAGGPPSFQYF

v_gene: TRBV9
d_gene: NA
j_gene: TRBJ2-1
abundance: NA
CDR3nt: TGTGCCAGCAGCGTCACCGGACACACCGATGGCGAGCAGTTCTTC
CDR3aa: CASSVTGHTDGEQFF

v_gene: TRBV7-2
d_gene: NA
j_gene: TRBJ2-2
abundance: NA
CDR3nt: TGTGCCAGCAGCTCCGTAGGATCCGGGGAGCTGTTTTTT
CDR3aa: CASSSVGSGELFF

v_gene: TRBV28
d_gene: NA
j_gene: TRBJ2-7
abundance: NA
CDR3nt: TGTGCCAGCAGTTTAACCGTCTACGAGCAGTACTTC
CDR3aa: CASSLTVYEQYF

v_gene: TRBV16
d_gene: NA
j_gene: TRBJ1-2
abundance: NA
CDR3nt: TGTGCCAGCAGCCCGGGTGGCTACACCTTC
CDR3aa: CASSPGGYTF

v_gene: TRBV2
d_gene: NA
j_gene: TRBJ1-3
abundance: NA
CDR3nt: TGTGCCAGCAGTGAGGAACTCTCTGGAAACACCATATATTTT
CDR3aa: CASSEELSGNTIYF

v_gene: TRBV7-2
d_gene: NA
j_gene: TRBJ1-1
abundance: NA
CDR3nt: TGTGCCAGCAGCACTCGAGTAGGGAACACTGAAGCTTTCTTT
CDR3aa: CASSTRVGNTEAFF

v_gene: TRBV5-6
d_gene: NA
j_gene: TRBJ2-7
abundance: NA
CDR3nt: TGTGCCAGCAGCTTGTTGGGGACTCCCTACGAGCAGTACTTC
CDR3aa: CASSLLGTPYEQYF

v_gene: TRBV19
d_gene: NA
j_gene: TRBJ1-2
abundance: NA
CDR3nt: TGTGCCAGTAGTAGATTTGACAGCTATGGCTACACCTTC
CDR3aa: CASSRFDSYGYTF

v_gene: TRBV28
d_gene: TRBD1
j_gene: TRBJ1-2
abundance: NA
CDR3nt: TGTGCCAGCAGTTCACCGACAGGGGGCAATGGCTACACCTTC
CDR3aa: CASSSPTGGNGYTF

v_gene: TRBV20-1
d_gene: NA
j_gene: TRBJ2-7
abundance: once
CDR3nt: TGCAGTGCTGGACACCCGCTAGGGCAGTACTTC
CDR3aa: CSAGHPLGQYF

v_gene: TRBV4-2
d_gene: NA
j_gene: TRBJ2-1
abundance: NA
CDR3nt: TGTGCCAGCAGCCAAGGTACGGGAGCGCGGTCCTACAATGAGCAGTTCTTC
CDR3aa: CASSQGTGARSYNEQFF

v_gene: TRBV30
d_gene: NA
j_gene: TRBJ2-3
abundance: NA
CDR3nt: TGTGCCTGGAGGAGACGGGGGACCACAGATACGCAGTATTTT
CDR3aa: CAWRRRGTTDTQYF

v_gene: TRBV4-3
d_gene: NA
j_gene: TRBJ1-1
abundance: NA
CDR3nt: TGCGCCAGCAGCCAAGTGTGGGGGATTAGGGAAACTGAAGCTTTCTTT
CDR3aa: CASSQVWGIRETEAFF

v_gene: TRBV29-1
d_gene: NA
j_gene: TRBJ2-1
abundance: NA
CDR3nt: TGCAGCGTTGTTCCCGAGCCCTACAATGAGCAGTTCTTC
CDR3aa: CSVVPEPYNEQFF

v_gene: TRBV13
d_gene: TRBD2
j_gene: TRBJ2-1
abundance: NA
CDR3nt: TGTGCCAGCAGCACCGCTAGCGGGGGGTACAATGAGCAGTTCTTC
CDR3aa: CASSTASGGYNEQFF

v_gene: TRBV6-5
d_gene: NA
j_gene: TRBJ1-4
abundance: NA
CDR3nt: TGTGCCAGCACGGGGAGGGGCCGACTCAATGAAAAACTGTTTTTT
CDR3aa: CASTGRGRLNEKLFF

v_gene: TRBV3-1/TRBV3-2
d_gene: TRBD2
j_gene: TRBJ2-3
abundance: NA
CDR3nt: TGTGCCAGCAGCCAAGTTGCGGGGGGCCCCCAGTATTTT
CDR3aa: CASSQVAGGPQYF

v_gene: TRBV7-9
d_gene: NA
j_gene: TRBJ1-3
abundance: NA
CDR3nt: TGTGCCAGCAGCTTATACCCAGGGAAGGCTGGAAACACCATATATTTT
CDR3aa: CASSLYPGKAGNTIYF

v_gene: TRBV4-2
d_gene: NA
j_gene: TRBJ2-5
abundance: NA
CDR3nt: TGTGCCAGCAGCCAAGACCTGCCAGACAGTACTTTTGGGACCCAGTACTTC
CDR3aa: CASSQDLPDSTFGTQYF

v_gene: TRBV27
d_gene: NA
j_gene: TRBJ2-7
abundance: once
CDR3nt: TGTGCCAGCAGTCCGCCGACAGGCTCCTACGAGCAGTACTTC
CDR3aa: CASSPPTGSYEQYF

v_gene: TRBV28
d_gene: NA
j_gene: TRBJ1-2
abundance: medium-sized
CDR3nt: TGTGCCAGCAGTTTGGCATACGGCTACACCTTC
CDR3aa: CASSLAYGYTF

v_gene: TRBV19
d_gene: NA
j_gene: TRBJ1-3
abundance: once
CDR3nt: TGTGCCAGTAGTTCGACGTGGGGTTCTGGAAACACCATATATTTT
CDR3aa: CASSSTWGSGNTIYF

v_gene: TRBV5-6
d_gene: NA
j_gene: TRBJ1-5
abundance: NA
CDR3nt: TGTGCCAGCAGCCTGACGGGGGGCAATCAGCCCCAGCATTTT
CDR3aa: CASSLTGGNQPQHF

v_gene: TRBV28
d_gene: TRBD1
j_gene: TRBJ2-5
abundance: once
CDR3nt: TGTGCCAGCAGTGTGGACAGGGGCAGCCAGGAGACCCAGTACTTC
CDR3aa: CASSVDRGSQETQYF

v_gene: TRBV11-2
d_gene: TRBD2
j_gene: TRBJ2-1
abundance: NA
CDR3nt: TGTGCCAGCAGCCGGACTAGCGGGGGACTCAACAATGAGCAGTTCTTC
CDR3aa: CASSRTSGGLNNEQFF

v_gene: TRBV2
d_gene: TRBD2
j_gene: TRBJ2-1
abundance: once
CDR3nt: TGTGCCAGCAGTGACCTAGCGGGAGGGCGAAATGAGCAGTTCTTC
CDR3aa: CASSDLAGGRNEQFF

v_gene: TRBV5-1
d_gene: NA
j_gene: TRBJ2-7
abundance: few
CDR3nt: TGCGCCAGCAGCTTGGGAGGGATCTACGAGCAGTACTTC
CDR3aa: CASSLGGIYEQYF

v_gene: TRBV5-1
d_gene: NA
j_gene: TRBJ1-2
abundance: NA
CDR3nt: TGCGCCAGCAGCTACGGGACGAACTATGGCTACACCTTC
CDR3aa: CASSYGTNYGYTF

v_gene: TRBV18
d_gene: NA
j_gene: TRBJ2-1
abundance: NA
CDR3nt: TGTGCCAGCTCACCGCCGAATAGCGACAATGAGCAGTTCTTC
CDR3aa: CASSPPNSDNEQFF

v_gene: TRBV18
d_gene: NA
j_gene: TRBJ2-1
abundance: NA
CDR3nt: TGTGCCAGCTCACCGCAGGGGTCTCCCTACAATGAGCAGTTCTTC
CDR3aa: CASSPQGSPYNEQFF

v_gene: TRBV7-9
d_gene: NA
j_gene: TRBJ2-3
abundance: NA
CDR3nt: TGTGCCAGCAGTCCTCGACAACCCGGGGATACGCAGTATTTT
CDR3aa: CASSPRQPGDTQYF

v_gene: TRBV27
d_gene: TRBD2
j_gene: TRBJ2-7
abundance: NA
CDR3nt: TGTGCCAGCAGTTTCAGGCCTAGCGGGTACACCTACGAGCAGTACTTC
CDR3aa: CASSFRPSGYTYEQYF

v_gene: TRBV19
d_gene: TRBD1
j_gene: TRBJ1-5
abundance: NA
CDR3nt: TGTGCCAGTAGTACCTCGACAGGGGGATTTAGCAATCAGCCCCAGCATTTT
CDR3aa: CASSTSTGGFSNQPQHF

v_gene: TRBV18
d_gene: NA
j_gene: TRBJ1-3
abundance: NA
CDR3nt: TGTGCCAGCTCACGAGTGGTGCTGAGGGACTCTGGAAACACCATATATTTT
CDR3aa: CASSRVVLRDSGNTIYF

v_gene: TRBV11-2
d_gene: TRBD1
j_gene: TRBJ1-1
abundance: NA
CDR3nt: TGTGCCAGCAGCTTAGCGTTGGAAGGGGGCTTTGGCGCTTTCTTT
CDR3aa: CASSLALEGGFGAFF

v_gene: TRBV19
d_gene: TRBD2
j_gene: TRBJ2-7
abundance: NA
CDR3nt: TGTGCCAGTAGTGTGGTAGCTAGCGGACCATACGAGCAGTACTTC
CDR3aa: CASSVVASGPYEQYF

v_gene: TRBV18
d_gene: NA
j_gene: TRBJ2-7
abundance: NA
CDR3nt: TGTGCCAGCTCCCCCACCCTAGACAGTTCCTACGAGCAGTACTTC
CDR3aa: CASSPTLDSSYEQYF

v_gene: TRBV27
d_gene: TRBD1
j_gene: TRBJ1-1
abundance: NA
CDR3nt: TGTGCCAGCAGTTCAACAGGGGGCACTGAAGCTTTCTTT
CDR3aa: CASSSTGGTEAFF

v_gene: TRBV29-1
d_gene: NA
j_gene: TRBJ1-1
abundance: NA
CDR3nt: TGCAGCGTTGAAGACCAGGGGAACACTGAAGCTTTCTTT
CDR3aa: CSVEDQGNTEAFF

v_gene: TRBV30
d_gene: TRBD2
j_gene: TRBJ2-7
abundance: NA
CDR3nt: TGTGCCTGGAGTACCTTGCGGGGGGGAAGCTCCTACGAGCAGTACTTC
CDR3aa: CAWSTLRGGSSYEQYF

v_gene: TRBV30
d_gene: TRBD1
j_gene: TRBJ1-3
abundance: NA
CDR3nt: TGTGCCTGGAGTGCCCTGACCAGGGGGCGCGTTGGAAACACCATATATTTT
CDR3aa: CAWSALTRGRVGNTIYF

v_gene: TRBV5-1
d_gene: NA
j_gene: TRBJ2-5
abundance: NA
CDR3nt: TGCGCCAGCAGCTTGGGACAAGAGACCCAGTACTTC
CDR3aa: CASSLGQETQYF

v_gene: TRBV28
d_gene: NA
j_gene: TRBJ1-2
abundance: NA
CDR3nt: TGTGCCAGCAGTTTAGGCAGGGCGAATAACTATGGCTACACCTTC
CDR3aa: CASSLGRANNYGYTF

v_gene: TRBV6-2/TRBV6-3
d_gene: TRBD1
j_gene: TRBJ2-4
abundance: NA
CDR3nt: TGTGCCAGCAGTCGCACCGGACAGGGGATAATCCAAAACATTCAGTACTTC
CDR3aa: CASSRTGQGIIQNIQYF

v_gene: TRBV11-2
d_gene: NA
j_gene: TRBJ2-5
abundance: NA
CDR3nt: TGTGCCAGCAGCTTATACGGGGCCTCCGGCAAGGAGACCCAGTACTTC
CDR3aa: CASSLYGASGKETQYF

v_gene: TRBV5-1
d_gene: NA
j_gene: TRBJ2-3
abundance: NA
CDR3nt: TGCGCCAGCAGCTTGATAACACACGGCGCCACAGATACGCAGTATTTT
CDR3aa: CASSLITHGATDTQYF

v_gene: TRBV5-1
d_gene: NA
j_gene: TRBJ1-4
abundance: NA
CDR3nt: TGCGCCAGCAGCTTGGATACTAATGAAAAACTGTTTTTT
CDR3aa: CASSLDTNEKLFF

v_gene: TRBV6-4
d_gene: TRBD1
j_gene: TRBJ1-5
abundance: NA
CDR3nt: TGTGCCAGCAGTGACTCTACCCACCGACAGGGGGGCAATCAGCCCCAGCATTTT
CDR3aa: CASSDSTHRQGGNQPQHF